The rows below give T cell receptor beta chains drawn from one sample of a study of monozygotic twins with inflammatory bowel disease. Each CDR3 protein gets one entry in TCRdb, which reprocessed the 5' RACE reads and gives no DNA. The specimen's table records roughly 160,000 distinct CDR3 sequences. The source material was blood. Receptor source: a human donor with ulcerative colitis or Crohn's disease, or a healthy co-twin of an affected twin (not recorded which). Both conserved end residues are part of each CDR3.

v_gene	j_gene	CDR3aa
TRBV7-6	TRBJ2-5	CASSAQETQYF
TRBV6-1	TRBJ2-1	CASSHGLAGGNEQFF
TRBV5-4	TRBJ2-5	CASSLSTGAQETQYF
TRBV4-3	TRBJ2-2	CASSQFNTGELFF
TRBV12-3/TRBV12-4	TRBJ2-3	CASSLLLGAKDTQYF
TRBV6-1	TRBJ2-5	CASSRLAGWEEETQYF
TRBV30	TRBJ2-7	CASAGGPSYEQYF
TRBV11-3	TRBJ2-3	CASSAQFTDTQYF
TRBV18	TRBJ2-3	CASSPGGEITDTQYF
TRBV11-1	TRBJ2-1	CASTPQKLQQGLARSKQFF
TRBV4-2	TRBJ2-1	CASSQSDTSYNEQFF
TRBV7-2	TRBJ2-4	CASSLLLGKNIQYF
TRBV12-3/TRBV12-4	TRBJ2-1	CASSPSEAGGPPNNEQFF
TRBV7-2	TRBJ1-3	CASSFMGNTIYF
TRBV19	TRBJ2-7	CATSRSYEQYF
TRBV12-3/TRBV12-4	TRBJ2-3	CASSFGASTDTQYF
TRBV29-1	TRBJ1-6	CSVSQGQESPLHF
TRBV20-1	TRBJ2-3	CSAGLASTQYF
TRBV12-3/TRBV12-4	TRBJ1-1	CASSRDMNTEAFF
TRBV5-5	TRBJ2-2	CASSASGTANTGELFF
TRBV5-1	TRBJ2-3	CASSWTGGAVGDTQYF
TRBV7-9	TRBJ1-1	CASSPSRGRGWVEAFF
TRBV5-1	TRBJ1-2	CASSLEGTNYGYTF
TRBV5-1	TRBJ2-1	CASTLTSGGPRGNEQFF
TRBV7-9	TRBJ2-1	CASSLVGPGNNEQFF
TRBV18	TRBJ1-1	CASSPVDRGRTEAFF